This T cell receptor beta chain was identified in a study of blood T cells in healthy people across ages. Overall study: Per two T cells, template switching captured roughly one barcoded beta molecule. Study results and limitations: There was a strong correlation between TCR beta diversity and naive T cell percentage. In long-lived donors, naive CD4+ cell counts and diversity exceeded those of aged donors.

Deletions cut 7 bases from V and 4 bases from J, with 17 bases between. CDR3 length: 14 amino acids. Germline V CDR1 and CDR2: SQVTM, ANQGSEA. For the second PCR, which ran for about 7 to 11 cycles, a sample-barcoded 5' primer and a J-beta primer mix were used. One entry per CDR3 protein, called by TCRdb with MiXCR from the 5' RACE reads. The sample includes around 970,000 distinct CDR3 sequences, about 51% of them seen just once. Only a few counts were recorded for this clonotype. Its target is unknown. PBMCs were isolated at a quantity of at least 7 million per sample. The sequencing input was blood. This rearrangement joins TRBV29-1 to TRBJ2-1, with a weak D call TRBD1 (6 bases). This receptor was taken from a woman aged 60-75 years in good health. In nucleotides, the CDR3 is TGCAGCGCCCAACCTACAGGGAGTTACAATGAGCAGTTCTTC. Amino acid sequence: CSAQPTGSYNEQFF.